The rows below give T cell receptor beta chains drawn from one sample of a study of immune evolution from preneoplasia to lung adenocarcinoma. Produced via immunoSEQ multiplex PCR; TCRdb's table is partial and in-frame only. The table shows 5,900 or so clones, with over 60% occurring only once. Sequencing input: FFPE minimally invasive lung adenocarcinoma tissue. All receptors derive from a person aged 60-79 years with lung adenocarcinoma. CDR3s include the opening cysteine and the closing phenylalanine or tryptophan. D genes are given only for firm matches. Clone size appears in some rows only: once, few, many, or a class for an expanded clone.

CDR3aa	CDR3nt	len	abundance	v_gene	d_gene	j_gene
CASSRGGYPGEQFF	TGTGCCAGCAGTCGAGGTGGTTATCCCGGTGAGCAGTTCTTC	14	.	TRBV28	.	TRBJ2-1
CASSSYLAGGYEQYF	TGTGCCAGCAGCAGCTATCTAGCGGGAGGCTACGAGCAGTACTTC	15	.	TRBV7-2	TRBD2	TRBJ2-7
CASSQLDRNYGYTF	TGCGCCAGCAGCCAATTGGACAGGAACTATGGCTACACCTTC	14	few	TRBV4-1	TRBD1	TRBJ1-2
CASSYLGSNQPQHF	TGTGCCAGCAGTTACTTGGGTAGCAATCAGCCCCAGCATTTT	14	.	TRBV6-5	.	TRBJ1-5
CASSGEAGELFF	TGTGCCAGCAGTGGGGAGGCCGGGGAGCTGTTTTTT	12	.	TRBV11-2	.	TRBJ2-2
CASSSHLAGGQNEQFF	TGTGCCAGCAGCTCTCACCTAGCGGGAGGCCAGAATGAGCAGTTCTTC	16	.	TRBV11-3	TRBD2	TRBJ2-1
CASSYMQGELGQPQHF	TGTGCCAGCAGTTACATGCAGGGGGAGTTGGGTCAGCCCCAGCATTTT	16	.	TRBV6-6	TRBD1	TRBJ1-5
CASSPHRGENTEAFF	TGTGCCAGCTCACCGCACAGGGGCGAGAACACTGAAGCTTTCTTT	15	.	TRBV18	TRBD1	TRBJ1-1
CASSLPVSPYEQYF	TGCGCCAGCAGCTTGCCAGTATCTCCCTACGAGCAGTACTTC	14	few	TRBV5-1	.	TRBJ2-7
CSVVESSSTDTQYF	TGCAGCGTTGTCGAGAGCTCCAGCACAGATACGCAGTATTTT	14	.	TRBV29-1	.	TRBJ2-3
CAISESSAADTQYF	TGTGCCATCAGTGAGTCGTCAGCCGCAGATACGCAGTATTTT	14	.	TRBV10-3	.	TRBJ2-3
CASSQDATGELFF	TGTGCCAGCAGCCAAGATGCCACCGGGGAGCTGTTTTTT	13	.	TRBV4-2	.	TRBJ2-2
CASSLSFANEKLFF	TGTGCCAGCAGCTTGTCTTTCGCTAATGAAAAACTGTTTTTT	14	.	TRBV7-9	.	TRBJ1-4
CASSLDWGGYGYTF	TGCGCCAGCAGCTTGGACTGGGGCGGCTATGGCTACACCTTC	14	.	TRBV5-1	.	TRBJ1-2
CASSPRAGGPNNEQFF	TGTGCCAGCAGCCCCCGAGCGGGAGGGCCCAACAATGAGCAGTTCTTC	16	.	TRBV7-6	TRBD2	TRBJ2-1
CASSSTWGSGRDNEQFF	TGTGCCAGCAGTTCCACGTGGGGTAGCGGGAGGGACAATGAGCAGTTCTTC	17	few	TRBV27	TRBD2	TRBJ2-1
CASSRGGLAAYEQYF	TGTGCCAGCAGTCGAGGGGGGCTAGCCGCCTACGAGCAGTACTTC	15	.	TRBV11-2	.	TRBJ2-7
CASAPSLGEKLFF	TGTGCCAGTGCCCCCTCTCTGGGGGAAAAACTGTTTTTT	13	.	TRBV28	.	TRBJ1-4